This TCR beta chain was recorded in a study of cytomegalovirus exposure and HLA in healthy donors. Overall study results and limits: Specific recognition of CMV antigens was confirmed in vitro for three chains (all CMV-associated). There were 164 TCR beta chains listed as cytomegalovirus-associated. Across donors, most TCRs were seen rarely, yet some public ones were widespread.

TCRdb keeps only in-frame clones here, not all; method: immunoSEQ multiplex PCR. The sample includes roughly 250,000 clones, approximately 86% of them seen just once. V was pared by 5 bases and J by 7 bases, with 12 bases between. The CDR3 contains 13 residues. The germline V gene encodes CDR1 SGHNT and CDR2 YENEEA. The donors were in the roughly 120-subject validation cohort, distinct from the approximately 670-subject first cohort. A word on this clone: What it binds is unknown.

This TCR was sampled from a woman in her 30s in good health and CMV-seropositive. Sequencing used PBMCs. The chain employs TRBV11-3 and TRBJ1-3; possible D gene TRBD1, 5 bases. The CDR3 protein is CASSPRGGNTIYF. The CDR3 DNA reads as TGTGCCAGCAGCCCCCGTGGGGGGAACACCATATATTTT.